The 28 T cell receptor beta chains listed next were all sequenced from one sample in a study of shared T cell receptors in the human thymus. Using immunoSEQ multiplex PCR, the repertoire was profiled, and TCRdb retains in-frame clones only, with some absent. The table lists approximately 760,000 clones, 70% to 90% of them singletons, with more than 0.008% in the top ten. These data also featured in a second study, about human thymus T cells.

Material: thymocytes. The receptor set was obtained from a girl under three years old with a congenital heart defect.

This chain links TRBV7-2 with TRBJ2-3, with 9 positions matching TRBD2. In germline, CDR1 is SGHTA, CDR2 FQGNSA. The V gene end was trimmed by 0 bases and the J gene end by 5 bases; junction bases not matched to a gene: 6. The CDR3 runs 16 residues. CDR3 residues: CASSLAAGGLGDTQYF. The DNA for the CDR3 is TGTGCCAGCAGCTTAGCGGCGGGGGGGCTGGGAGATACGCAGTATTTT.

The J gene is TRBJ1-2, the V gene TRBV5-1; no clear D. Germline loops: CDR1 SGHRS, CDR2 YFSETQ. The CDR3 is 13 residues long. Deletions cut 1 base from V and 7 bases from J, with 11 bases between. The CDR3 loop is CASSLRGSGGYTF. The CDR3 nucleotides are TGCGCCAGCAGCTTGAGAGGTAGCGGTGGCTACACCTTC. Combining the CDR3 with reference TRBV5-1 and TRBJ1-2 gives the whole variable domain KAGVTQTPRYLIKTRGQQVTLSCSPISGHRSVSWYQQTPGQGLQFLFEYFSETQRNKGNFPGRFSGRQFSNSRSEMNVSTLELGDSALYLCASSLRGSGGYTFGSGTRLTVV.

The CDR3 loop is CASSIGTSGGQTLAKNIQYF. CDR3 bases: TGCGCCAGCAGCATCGGGACTAGCGGGGGGCAGACCTTAGCCAAAAACATTCAGTACTTC. This chain links TRBV5-1 with TRBJ2-4; 15 bases line up with TRBD2. V lost 4 bases and J lost 0; bases outside the gene matches: 11. CDR1 and CDR2 (germline): SGHRS, YFSETQ. This CDR3 region has 20 residues. Based on the CDR3 plus reference TRBV5-1 and TRBJ2-4, the full variable domain is KAGVTQTPRYLIKTRGQQVTLSCSPISGHRSVSWYQQTPGQGLQFLFEYFSETQRNKGNFPGRFSGRQFSNSRSEMNVSTLELGDSALYLCASSIGTSGGQTLAKNIQYFGAGTRLSVL.

This chain connects TRBV19 to TRBJ2-5; D is possibly TRBD2 (6 bases). The germline V gene encodes CDR1 LNHDA and CDR2 SQIVND (reference sequence). This CDR3 comprises 14 residues. The V end was cut by 10 bases, the J end by 5 bases, with 20 bases between. The CDR3 is CATSSARGTETQYF. CDR3 DNA sequence: TGTGCCACAAGTTCAGCGCGGGGCACGGAGACCCAGTACTTC.

The chain employs TRBV11-2 and TRBJ1-6; unclear D gene. The germline gives CDR1 SGHAT, CDR2 FQNNGV. With 5 bases removed from V and 10 bases from J, the gap between germline ends came to 27 bases. This CDR3 comprises 18 residues. As DNA, the CDR3 is TGTGCCAGCAGCATCCCGAAGGCGGGTGCTGGTCTTAGGTCACCCCTCCACTTT. Translating it yields CASSIPKAGAGLRSPLHF. The full variable domain, rest sourced from reference TRBV11-2 and TRBJ1-6, is EAGVAQSPRYKIIEKRQSVAFWCNPISGHATLYWYQQILGQGPKLLIQFQNNGVVDDSQLPKDRFSAERLKGVDSTLKIQPAKLEDSAVYLCASSIPKAGAGLRSPLHFGNGTRLTVT.

Worth noting for this clone: The sample contains more than one DNA sequence encoding this CDR3. The genes are TRBV28 and TRBJ1-3; D is uncertain. This CDR3 has 14 residues. Germline CDR1 MDHEN, CDR2 SYDVKM. V was shortened by 5 bases and J by 0 bases, with 8 bases between the two germline ends. CDR3 region: CASSLSGSGNTIYF. The CDR3 DNA reads TGTGCCAGCAGTCTCTCAGGCTCTGGAAACACCATATATTTT.

The CDR3 coding sequence is TGTGCCAGCCGGATTTGGACTAGCGGGGGCGCCCAGTACTTC. Residues: CASRIWTSGGAQYF. The V and J genes are TRBV6-1 and TRBJ2-7; 13 bases match TRBD2. Germline loops: CDR1 MNHNS, CDR2 SASEGT. The length of the CDR3 is 14 residues. Trimming at V came to 8 bases and at J to 10 bases, leaving 11 bases not matched to a gene.

The chain carries TRBV4-2 and TRBJ2-1, with TRBD2 matching 12 bases. This CDR3 has 19 residues. The V gene end was trimmed by 4 bases and the J gene end by 1 base; junction bases not matched to a gene: 11. Germline CDR1 is LGHNA and CDR2 is YNFKEQ. The CDR3 DNA reads TGTGCCAGCAGCCTTATTGGGCTAGCGGGGGGGCCTTCCTACAATGAGCAGTTCTTC. It codes for CASSLIGLAGGPSYNEQFF.

V gene TRBV5-1 combines with J gene TRBJ2-3; possibly TRBD2 for D (6 bases). V lost 4 bases to trimming and J lost 6 bases, with 15 bases between them. The CDR3 has 14 amino acids. CDR1 and CDR2 (germline): SGHRS, YFSETQ. CDR3 in DNA: TGCGCCAGCAGCCTTGGACTAAACGGGGATACGCAGTATTTT. Encoded protein: CASSLGLNGDTQYF. Drawing the rest from reference TRBV5-1 and TRBJ2-3, the complete variable domain is KAGVTQTPRYLIKTRGQQVTLSCSPISGHRSVSWYQQTPGQGLQFLFEYFSETQRNKGNFPGRFSGRQFSNSRSEMNVSTLELGDSALYLCASSLGLNGDTQYFGPGTRLTVL.

The chain joins TRBV5-4 to TRBJ2-3, with D possibly being TRBD1 (6 bases). The V end was cut by 4 bases, the J end by 2 bases, with 14 bases between. This CDR3 comprises 15 residues. CDR1 SGHNT and CDR2 YYREEE come from the germline V gene (reference sequence). The CDR3, as DNA: TGTGCCAGCAGCCCCCTCGAGGGGGTCACAGATACGCAGTATTTT. As protein: CASSPLEGVTDTQYF.

This sequence joins TRBV15 and TRBJ1-5, with TRBD1 identical over 8 bases. CDR3 length: 16 residues. Germline lookup yields CDR1 LNHNV and CDR2 YYDKDF (reference sequence). With 3 bases clipped from V and 6 bases from J, the junction kept 10 bases outside the gene matches. The CDR3 is CATSRADTGGGQPQHF. The DNA of the CDR3 is TGTGCCACCAGCAGGGCTGACACAGGGGGTGGTCAGCCCCAGCATTTT.

V gene TRBV15 combines with J gene TRBJ1-5; D is possibly TRBD1 (5 bases). The CDR3 totals 14 residues. Germline V gene data show CDR1 as LNHNV and CDR2 as YYDKDF (reference sequence). V lost 6 bases to trimming and J lost 2 bases, with 11 bases between them. DNA of the CDR3: TGTGCCACCAGGGGAGGGGTGGGCAATCAGCCCCAGCATTTT. Its translation is CATRGGVGNQPQHF. The full variable domain, its missing parts supplied by reference TRBV15 and TRBJ1-5, is DAMVIQNPRYQVTQFGKPVTLSCSQTLNHNVMYWYQQKSSQAPKLLFHYYDKDFNNEADTPDNFQSRRPNTSFCFLDIRSPGLGDTAMYLCATRGGVGNQPQHFGDGTRLSIL.

The V and J genes are TRBV4-3 and TRBJ1-5; no reliable D call. Germline-derived CDR1 and CDR2 are LGHNA and YSLEER. The CDR3 is made up of 16 amino acids. The V end was cut by 2 bases, the J end by 0 bases, with 11 bases between. In DNA form, the CDR3 reads TGCGCCAGCAGCCAACGTAGGACTTATAGCAATCAGCCCCAGCATTTT. Its protein is CASSQRRTYSNQPQHF.

The chain joins TRBV25-1 to TRBJ2-1; D might be TRBD2 (5 bases). CDR1 and CDR2 from the germline V gene are MGHDK and SYGVNS. V lost 1 base and J 6 bases, leaving 10 bases between the germline ends. The CDR3 totals 14 residues. The DNA for the CDR3 is TGTGCCAGCAGTGAATTCCTAGCTGCCAATGAGCAGTTCTTC. Translation gives CASSEFLAANEQFF.

The chain uses TRBV7-9 and TRBJ1-2; D might be TRBD1 (6 bases). The CDR3 loop spans 14 amino acids. With 5 bases removed from V and 4 bases from J, the gap between germline ends came to 14 bases. Looked up from germline, CDR1 is SEHNR and CDR2 is FQNEAQ (reference sequence). CDR3 DNA sequence: TGTGCCAGCAGCCCCGGGACAACCTCCTATGGCTACACCTTC. Protein sequence: CASSPGTTSYGYTF.

V and J are TRBV4-3 and TRBJ1-1, with 7 bases that match TRBD1. With 3 bases clipped from V and 0 bases from J, the junction kept 7 bases outside the gene matches. The CDR3 is 16 amino acids. CDR1 and CDR2 from the germline V gene are LGHNA and YSLEER. In nucleotides, the CDR3 is TGCGCCAGCAGCCAGGAGTACAGGGGCTTGAACACTGAAGCTTTCTTT. Protein product: CASSQEYRGLNTEAFF.

The J gene is TRBJ1-1, the V gene TRBV7-9; 8 bases are a match to TRBD1. Germline loops: CDR1 SEHNR, CDR2 FQNEAQ (reference sequence). V gave up 4 bases and J gave up 1 base; unmatched junction bases: 5. The CDR3 spans 15 residues. In nucleotides, the CDR3 is TGTGCCAGCAGCTCCCCGGGACAGGAGAACACTGAAGCTTTCTTT. Its translation: CASSSPGQENTEAFF.

The rearrangement uses TRBV9 and TRBJ2-5, with D possibly being TRBD2 (7 bases). CDR1 and CDR2 (germline): SGDLS, YYNGEE. The CDR3 consists of 14 residues. Trimming removed 4 bases from V and 1 base from J, with 11 bases in between. The DNA of the CDR3 is TGTGCCAGCAGCTCAGGGGAGGGCCAAGAGACCCAGTACTTC. Residues: CASSSGEGQETQYF.

This CDR3 is CASSSLLAGVNLSTDTQYF. The CDR3 region has the DNA TGTGCCAGCAGTTCCCTCCTAGCGGGGGTTAATTTGAGCACAGATACGCAGTATTTT. The V and J genes are TRBV27 and TRBJ2-3; 10 bases agree with TRBD2. V dropped 4 bases and J dropped 0; count of bases not matched to a gene: 13. This CDR3 is 19 amino acids long. Germline V gives CDR1 MNHEY, CDR2 SMNVEV (reference sequence).

This rearrangement joins TRBV5-1 to TRBJ2-1; 7 bases are shared with TRBD1. The CDR3 runs 14 residues. CDR1 SGHRS and CDR2 YFSETQ come from the germline V gene. V dropped 2 bases and J dropped 2; count of bases not matched to a gene: 1. The CDR3 is CASSLRGPYNEQFF. As DNA, the CDR3 is TGCGCCAGCAGCTTAAGGGGGCCCTACAATGAGCAGTTCTTC.

This rearrangement joins TRBV5-1 to TRBJ1-2; TRBD1 matches at 7 bases. V lost 3 bases and J lost 0; bases outside the gene matches: 2. Germline CDR1 is SGHRS and CDR2 is YFSETQ. The CDR3 extends over 14 amino acids. In DNA form, the CDR3 reads TGCGCCAGCAGCTGGACAGGATCTAACTATGGCTACACCTTC. As protein: CASSWTGSNYGYTF. Together with reference TRBV5-1 and TRBJ1-2, the CDR3 gives the full variable domain: KAGVTQTPRYLIKTRGQQVTLSCSPISGHRSVSWYQQTPGQGLQFLFEYFSETQRNKGNFPGRFSGRQFSNSRSEMNVSTLELGDSALYLCASSWTGSNYGYTFGSGTRLTVV.

The chain employs TRBV4-3 and TRBJ1-2; the match to TRBD1 covers 7 bases. CDR3 length equals 15 residues. V lost 2 bases, J lost 7 bases, and 10 bases stayed unmatched. Germline V gene data show CDR1 as LGHNA and CDR2 as YSLEER. CDR3 amino acids: CASSQLQGNRPGYTF. CDR3 sequence (DNA): TGCGCCAGCAGCCAATTACAGGGGAATCGGCCTGGCTACACCTTC.

This clone was seen a few times. The chain employs TRBV29-1 and TRBJ2-1, with 15 bases lining up with TRBD2. The CDR3 has 15 amino acids. With 5 bases clipped from V and 7 bases from J, the junction kept 6 bases outside the gene matches. Germline lookup yields CDR1 SQVTM and CDR2 ANQGSEA. The CDR3 region has the DNA TGCAGCGTTAGGACTAGCGGGGGGGCCGGAAATGAGCAGTTCTTC. It is translated as CSVRTSGGAGNEQFF.

This clone was recorded a few times. The chain uses TRBV5-4 and TRBJ1-2; D possibly corresponds to TRBD1 (5 bases). The CDR3 has 11 amino acids. V was clipped by 3 bases and J by 8 bases, with 8 bases between them. Germline CDR1 and CDR2: SGHNT and YYREEE (reference sequence). CDR3 bases: TGTGCCAGCAGCTCGAGGACAGGCTACACCTTC. Residues: CASSSRTGYTF. The full variable domain, rest sourced from reference TRBV5-4 and TRBJ1-2, is ETGVTQSPTHLIKTRGQQVTLRCSSQSGHNTVSWYQQALGQGPQFIFQYYREEENGRGNFPPRFSGLQFPNYSSELNVNALELDDSALYLCASSSRTGYTFGSGTRLTVV.

This chain links TRBV6-5 with TRBJ1-2; 9 bases are shared with TRBD1. The germline V gene encodes CDR1 MNHEY and CDR2 SVGAGI. CDR3 length equals 15 residues. Trimming cost V 2 bases and J 6 bases; bases outside gene matches: 7. The CDR3 region has the DNA TGTGCCAGCAGTTACGTTGACAGGGGGATCAATGGCTACACCTTC. This sequence encodes CASSYVDRGINGYTF.

This clone was picked up a small number of times. This chain connects TRBV11-2 to TRBJ1-1, with a weak D call TRBD1 (6 bases). Germline V gene data show CDR1 as SGHAT and CDR2 as FQNNGV. This CDR3 contains 14 residues. The V gene lost 3 bases and the J gene lost 1 base, with 9 bases spanning the gap. CDR3: CASSLSGANTEAFF. The CDR3 nucleotides read TGTGCCAGCAGCTTGTCAGGGGCGAACACTGAAGCTTTCTTT. The whole variable domain, filled in from reference TRBV11-2 and TRBJ1-1, reads EAGVAQSPRYKIIEKRQSVAFWCNPISGHATLYWYQQILGQGPKLLIQFQNNGVVDDSQLPKDRFSAERLKGVDSTLKIQPAKLEDSAVYLCASSLSGANTEAFFGQGTRLTVV.

With respect to this clone: One junction end disagrees with the germline gene, perhaps due to a read error. The genes are TRBV25-1 and TRBJ1-1; no definite D call. CDR3 length: 13 amino acids. Germline CDR1 reads MGHDK; CDR2 reads SYGVNS. The CDR3 sequence: CASSLTINSEAFF. The CDR3 bases are TGTGCCAGCAGTTTGACGATAAACAGTGAAGCTTTCTTT.

This chain uses TRBV4-1 with TRBJ2-7; 9 bases fit TRBD2. The V and J ends lost 3 bases and 6 bases, in that order; junction bases with no gene match: 12. Germline loops: CDR1 MGHRA, CDR2 YSYEKL. This CDR3 contains 16 residues. CDR3 region: CASSQATAGGPIEQYF. In DNA, the CDR3 is TGCGCCAGCAGCCAGGCTACTGCGGGGGGGCCCATCGAGCAGTACTTC.